This TCR beta chain was observed in a study of cytomegalovirus exposure and HLA in healthy donors. Study-level information: The use of the same platform for the 110 or so validation repertoires and the 666 first-cohort repertoires was reported by a later analysis. Study observations and caveats: It was reportedly the case that the classifier diagnosed cytomegalovirus status with high specificity and sensitivity. Cytomegalovirus association was listed for under 200 TCR beta chains. In vitro, three CMV-associated chains proved specific for CMV antigens.

Sequenced by immunoSEQ multiplex PCR; TCRdb stores in-frame clones only, minus some. The table shows over 80,000 clones, with 85% occurring only once. Worth noting for this clone: Antigen unknown.

Trimming pared 6 bases from V and 2 bases from J, leaving 17 bases between. Germline-derived CDR1 and CDR2 are MNHNY and SVGAGI (reference sequence). This CDR3 has 16 residues. The TCR comes from a man aged 18-30 years in good health and CMV-seropositive. Source material: PBMCs. The chain is built from TRBV6-6 and TRBJ1-5; D might be TRBD1 (6 bases). The CDR3 is CASSGTRRGGNQPQHF. DNA of the CDR3: TGTGCCAGCAGCGGGACACGCCGTGGCGGCAATCAGCCCCAGCATTTT.